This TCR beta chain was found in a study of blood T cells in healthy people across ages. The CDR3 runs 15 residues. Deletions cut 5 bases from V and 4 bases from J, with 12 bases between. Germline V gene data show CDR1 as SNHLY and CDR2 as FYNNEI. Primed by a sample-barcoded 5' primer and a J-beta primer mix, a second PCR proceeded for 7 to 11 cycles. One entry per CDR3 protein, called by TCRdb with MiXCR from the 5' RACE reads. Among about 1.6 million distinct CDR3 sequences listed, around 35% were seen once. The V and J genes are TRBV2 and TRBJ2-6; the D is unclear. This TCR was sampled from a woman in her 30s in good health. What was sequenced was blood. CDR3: CASSSPHSGANVLTF. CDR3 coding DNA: TGTGCCAGCAGTTCCCCCCACTCCGGGGCCAACGTCCTGACTTTC.